The subject of this entry is one TCR beta chain. The sample originates from a study of molecular identifiers for immune sequencing clone quantification. Sorting isolated naive CD8 T cells as CD8+CD4-CCR7+CD45RA+ events. CDR1 SGHAT and CDR2 FQNNGV come from the germline V gene. The CDR3 contains 17 residues. Deletions cut 5 bases from V and 0 bases from J, with 19 bases between. The bulk TCR libraries were made with methods described before and with listed TCR primers. TCRdb re-called the PCR reads with MiXCR, one entry per CDR3 protein. The sample carries approximately 680,000 distinct CDR3 sequences, 25% recorded once.

This clonotype was sampled from a human donor in good health. Some libraries in this study had Jurkat cell RNA spiked in. This chain uses TRBV11-2 with TRBJ2-5; D tentatively fits TRBD1 or TRBD2 (5 bases each). Sequencing used naive CD8+ T cells from blood, with Jurkat cell RNA spiked in. Noted subset: FACS-sorted CD8+CD4-CCR7+CD45RA+ naive T cells. In DNA form, the CDR3 reads TGTGCCAGCAGCACCTGGGGGATCGAGGGAGACCAAGAGACCCAGTACTTC. Its translation: CASSTWGIEGDQETQYF.